This T cell receptor (beta chain) was obtained from a study of high-grade serous ovarian cancer treatment subgroups. The protocol was immunoSEQ multiplex PCR, while the TCRdb copy is restricted to in-frame clones and leaves out a portion. The data hold some 27,000 clones, with 84% observed a single time. The germline V and J ends were trimmed by 4 bases and 3 bases, with 10 bases remaining between them. CDR1 and CDR2 (germline): SNHLY, FYNNEI. This CDR3 spans 14 amino acids. Points on this clone: Its antigen remains unidentified.

Overall study results and limits: Repertoire similarity ranged roughly 0.1 to 0.79 between tumors of one patient.

The tumor samples were collected prior to definitive surgery or chemotherapy. The sequenced material came from tumor tissue. The chain links TRBV2 to TRBJ2-4; D tentatively fits TRBD1 or TRBD2 (5 bases each). The sequence was obtained from a human donor with high-grade serous ovarian cancer. The CDR3, as DNA: TGTGCCAGCAGTGCTGGGGGAAACAAAAACATTCAGTACTTC. Amino acid sequence: CASSAGGNKNIQYF.